The clone carrying this T cell receptor (beta chain) was counted a single time. These data are taken from a study of blood T cell repertoires in COVID-19. Study-wide background: COVID-19 samples collected from the United States, Italy and Spain covered acute and convalescent phases.

Between the trimmed V and J ends, which lost 0 bases and 5 bases, there was a span of 16 bases. Germline-derived CDR1 and CDR2 are KGHDR and SFDVKD. The CDR3 is 17 amino acids. In the original workflow: Estimates of nucleated cell counts were drawn from the amplification of reference gene primers. This table comes from immunoSEQ multiplex PCR, and its TCRdb copy is limited to in-frame clones, with some not included. V and J calls and clone size are as listed in that table; D and trimming were resolved from the DNA. The sample has around 110,000 clones; 75% to 90% are singletons. Sequencing input: peripheral blood. This clonotype originated in a man between 65 and 85 years old with acute or convalescent COVID-19. This rearrangement joins TRBV24-1 to TRBJ2-1, with D maybe TRBD1 (6 bases). The CDR3 sequence is CATSDLGTTAADNEQFF. Here the CDR3 DNA reads TGTGCCACCAGTGATTTGGGGACAACGGCCGCGGACAATGAGCAGTTCTTC.